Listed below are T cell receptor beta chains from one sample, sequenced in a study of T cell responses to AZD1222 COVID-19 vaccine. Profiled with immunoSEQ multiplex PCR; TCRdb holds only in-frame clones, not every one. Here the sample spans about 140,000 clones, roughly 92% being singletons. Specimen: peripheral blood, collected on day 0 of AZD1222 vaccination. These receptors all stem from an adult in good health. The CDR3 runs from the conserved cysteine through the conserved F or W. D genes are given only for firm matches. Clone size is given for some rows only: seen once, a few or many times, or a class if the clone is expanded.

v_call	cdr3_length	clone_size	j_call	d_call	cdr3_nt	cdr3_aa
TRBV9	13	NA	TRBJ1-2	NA	TGTGCCAGCAGCCCCCAGAGGGGCTATGGCTACACCTTC	CASSPQRGYGYTF
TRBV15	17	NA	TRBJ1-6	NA	TGTGCCACCAGCAGAGAAGAACCGCAGGGAGATGATTCACCCCTCCACTTT	CATSREEPQGDDSPLHF
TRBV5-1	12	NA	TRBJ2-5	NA	TGCGCCAGCAGCTCGGAGGGAGAGACCCAGTACTTC	CASSSEGETQYF
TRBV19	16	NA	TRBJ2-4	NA	TGTGCCAGTAGTATAATGAGGGGGTCAGGCAAAAACATTCAGTACTTC	CASSIMRGSGKNIQYF
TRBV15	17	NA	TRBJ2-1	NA	TGTGCCACCAGCAGTTACGGGGGCGCCGGCATTTACAATGAGCAGTTCTTC	CATSSYGGAGIYNEQFF
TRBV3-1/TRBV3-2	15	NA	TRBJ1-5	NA	TGTGCCAGCAGCCAAACTTCGGGGCCCAATCAGCCCCAGCATTTT	CASSQTSGPNQPQHF
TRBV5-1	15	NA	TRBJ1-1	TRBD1	TGCGCCAGCAGCTGGGACAGGGGGCGCGTAACTGAAGCTTTCTTT	CASSWDRGRVTEAFF
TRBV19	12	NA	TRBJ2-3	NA	TGTGCCAGTAGTAAACAGCGAGATACGCAGTATTTT	CASSKQRDTQYF
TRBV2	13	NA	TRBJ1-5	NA	TGTGCCAGCATGGGGGCTCCAAATCAGCCCCAGCATTTT	CASMGAPNQPQHF
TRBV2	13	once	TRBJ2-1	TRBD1	TGTGCCACCACTCCCGGGACAGTCAATGAGCAGTTCTTC	CATTPGTVNEQFF
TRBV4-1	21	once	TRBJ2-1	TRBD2	TGCGCCAGCAGCCCCCGGTTAAAGCGGGAGGGCCTTAGGAGCTCCTACAATGAGCAGTTCTTC	CASSPRLKREGLRSSYNEQFF
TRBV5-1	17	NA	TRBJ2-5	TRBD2	TGCGCCAGCAGCTTGGGGCTAGCGGGAGTTGGACAAGAGACCCAGTACTTC	CASSLGLAGVGQETQYF
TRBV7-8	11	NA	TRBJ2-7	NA	TGTGCCAGCAGCTCCAACTACGAGCAGTACTTC	CASSSNYEQYF
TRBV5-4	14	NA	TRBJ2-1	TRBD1	TGTGCCAGCAGCTTCAGGGGACAGGGGGACGAGCAGTTCTTC	CASSFRGQGDEQFF
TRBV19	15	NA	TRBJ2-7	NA	TGTGCCAGTAGCGAACCCCAGGGTACTCCCTACGAGCAGTACTTC	CASSEPQGTPYEQYF
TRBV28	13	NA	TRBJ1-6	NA	TGTGCCAGCAGTTTGGGCTATAATTCACCCCTCCACTTT	CASSLGYNSPLHF
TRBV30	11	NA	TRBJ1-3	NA	TGTGCCTGGAGTGGGAGAAACACCATATATTTT	CAWSGRNTIYF
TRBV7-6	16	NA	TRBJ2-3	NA	TGTGCCAGCAGCTTAGTTGGCGGCTCTAGCACAGATACGCAGTATTTT	CASSLVGGSSTDTQYF
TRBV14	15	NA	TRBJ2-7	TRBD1	TGTGCCAGCAGCTTACGTACAGGGGACGACTACGAGCAGTACTTC	CASSLRTGDDYEQYF
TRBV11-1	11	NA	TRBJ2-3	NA	TGTGCCAGCAGCTCCACAGATACGCAGTATTTT	CASSSTDTQYF
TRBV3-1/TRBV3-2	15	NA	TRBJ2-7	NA	TGTGCCAGCAGCCAAGTCGCGGACGGTCCCTACGAGCAGTACTTC	CASSQVADGPYEQYF
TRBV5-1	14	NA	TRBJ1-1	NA	TGCGCCAGCACCCTGGGAGGCTTGAACACTGAAGCTTTCTTT	CASTLGGLNTEAFF
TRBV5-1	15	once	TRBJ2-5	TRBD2	TGCGCCAGCAGCGAACTAGCGGGTGTCCAAGAGACCCAGTACTTC	CASSELAGVQETQYF
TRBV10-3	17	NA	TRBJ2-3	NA	TGTGCCATCACCGCTGTTCCCGGGACACAGAGCACAGATACGCAGTATTTT	CAITAVPGTQSTDTQYF
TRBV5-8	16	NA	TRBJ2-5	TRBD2	TGTGCCAGCAGCTTGATGCTTAGCGGGCTCCGAGAGACCCAGTACTTC	CASSLMLSGLRETQYF
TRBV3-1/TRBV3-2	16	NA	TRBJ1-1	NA	TGTGCCAGCAGCCAAGGGTACGGCTTAATGAACACTGAAGCTTTCTTT	CASSQGYGLMNTEAFF
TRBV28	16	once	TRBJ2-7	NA	TGTGCCAGCAGTGGGGGGACAGTTGCGGTATTCCACGAGCAGTACTTC	CASSGGTVAVFHEQYF
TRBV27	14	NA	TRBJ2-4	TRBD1	TGTGCCAGCAGTCTCCAGGGGGCTGGTTACATTCAGTACTTC	CASSLQGAGYIQYF
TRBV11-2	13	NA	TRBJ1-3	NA	TGTGCCAGCAGCTTCAGGGTTGGAAACACCATATATTTT	CASSFRVGNTIYF
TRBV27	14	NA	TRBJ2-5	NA	TGTGCCAGCAGTTTATCGCCGTACCAAGAGACCCAGTACTTC	CASSLSPYQETQYF
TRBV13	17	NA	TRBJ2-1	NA	TGTGCCAGCAGCTTAGAGTCCGGGGGAAGCTCCTACAATGAGCAGTTCTTC	CASSLESGGSSYNEQFF
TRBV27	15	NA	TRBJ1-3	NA	TGTGCCAGCAGCCCGGACCGTAGCGGGGGAAACACCATATATTTT	CASSPDRSGGNTIYF
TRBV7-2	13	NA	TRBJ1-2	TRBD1	TGTGCCAGCAGCCCACGGACAGGGGACGGCTACACCTTC	CASSPRTGDGYTF
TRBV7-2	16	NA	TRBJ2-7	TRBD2	TGTGCCAGCAGCTTAGAACTAGCGGGAAGCTCCTACGAGCAGTACTTC	CASSLELAGSSYEQYF
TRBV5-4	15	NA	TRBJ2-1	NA	TGTGCCAGCAGCTTGAAAGGGATCCCTTACAATGAGCAGTTCTTC	CASSLKGIPYNEQFF
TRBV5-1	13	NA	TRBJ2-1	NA	TGCGCCAGCAGCTTGGCATTGAGCAATGAGCAGTTCTTC	CASSLALSNEQFF
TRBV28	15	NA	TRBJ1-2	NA	TGTGCCAGCAGTACACAGGGAAGTAGTAACTATGGCTACACCTTC	CASSTQGSSNYGYTF
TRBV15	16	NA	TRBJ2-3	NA	TGTGCCACCAGCAGAGACGCCGGGACTTCATTCGATACGCAGTATTTT	CATSRDAGTSFDTQYF
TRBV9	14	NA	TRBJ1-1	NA	TGTGCCAGCAGCGTTTCATCCCTGAACACTGAAGCTTTCTTT	CASSVSSLNTEAFF
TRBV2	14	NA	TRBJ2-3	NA	TGTGCCAGCAGTGAGGACTATAGCACAGATACGCAGTATTTT	CASSEDYSTDTQYF
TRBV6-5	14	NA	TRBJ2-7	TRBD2	TGTGCCAGCACCCCGGGACTAGCGACCTACGAGCAGTACTTC	CASTPGLATYEQYF
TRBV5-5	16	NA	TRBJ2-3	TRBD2	TGTGCCAGCAGCTTGAAGGCGGGGGGGCTGACAGATACGCAGTATTTT	CASSLKAGGLTDTQYF
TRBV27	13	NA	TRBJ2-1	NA	TGTGCCAGCAGTCTTACAATGGACAATGAGCAGTTCTTC	CASSLTMDNEQFF
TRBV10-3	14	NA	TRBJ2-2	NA	TGTGCCATCAGTGTGGACCGATACACCGGGGAGCTGTTTTTT	CAISVDRYTGELFF
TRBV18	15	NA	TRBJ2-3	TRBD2	TGTGCCAGCTCACCTAGGACTAGCGGGGCAGATACGCAGTATTTT	CASSPRTSGADTQYF
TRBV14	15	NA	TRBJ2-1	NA	TGTGCCAGCAGCCAAAGACAATCCCTCTACAATGAGCAGTTCTTC	CASSQRQSLYNEQFF
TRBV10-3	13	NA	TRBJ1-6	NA	TGTGCCATCAGTGAGTCGACGAATTCACCCCTCCACTTT	CAISESTNSPLHF